A selection of T cell receptor beta chains follows, all from one sample in a study of shared clonotypes between healthy human individuals. Libraries were prepared by immunoSEQ multiplex PCR; TCRdb keeps only in-frame clonotypes and omits some of them. Counted here are roughly 2.6 million clones, roughly 92% occurring once; the ten biggest clones make up 0.14%. The sample consisted of naive CD4+ T cells sorted from blood. All receptors come from a man aged 18 to 30 in good health. The CDR3 runs from the conserved cysteine through the conserved F or W. D genes are given only for firm matches. Clone sizes are given selectively: once, few, many, or a class where the clone is expanded.

>TRBV5-1|NA|NA|TRBJ2-5
TGCGCCAGCAGCTTGATCTCCCAAGAGACCCAGTACTTC
CASSLISQETQYF
>TRBV27|NA|NA|TRBJ2-3
TGTGCCAGCAGTTCCCCCGACAGGTCCACGCAGTATTTT
CASSSPDRSTQYF
>TRBV11-2|NA|NA|TRBJ1-6
TGTGCCAGCAGCATGGGACCTCAAGCCCTCCACTTT
CASSMGPQALHF
>TRBV9|NA|few|TRBJ1-6
TGTGCCAGCAGCGTGGGGATGGGGACCTCACCCCTCCACTTT
CASSVGMGTSPLHF
>TRBV11-2|TRBD2|NA|TRBJ2-2
TGTGCCAGCAGCTCTAGCGGGCCCGGGGAGCTGTTTTTT
CASSSSGPGELFF
>TRBV5-1|TRBD2|NA|TRBJ2-3
TGCGCCAGCAGCCCGGCGGGGGATGGGGGCACAGATACGCAGTATTTT
CASSPAGDGGTDTQYF
>TRBV28|NA|NA|TRBJ2-2
TGTGCCAGCAGAACATCTAGCCTAGGGGTCGGGGAGCTGTTTTTT
CASRTSSLGVGELFF
>TRBV4-1|NA|NA|TRBJ1-4
TGCGCCAGCAGCCAAGACCGGGTGGTGGTTGGTGAAAAACTGTTTTTT
CASSQDRVVVGEKLFF
>TRBV4-2|TRBD2|NA|TRBJ2-3
TGTGCCAGCAGCCAAGTGGCACTAGCGGGGGCCACAGATACGCAGTATTTT
CASSQVALAGATDTQYF
>TRBV2|NA|NA|TRBJ1-5
TGTGCCAGCAGTGATTTGACAGATAATCAGCCCCAGCATTTT
CASSDLTDNQPQHF
>TRBV11-3|NA|once|TRBJ2-7
TGTGCCAGCAGCCGGGATGTCTGGAACAACTACGAGCAGTACTTC
CASSRDVWNNYEQYF
>TRBV2|NA|NA|TRBJ1-2
TGTGCCAGCAGTGCTGAAAAAAACTATGGCTACACCTTC
CASSAEKNYGYTF
>TRBV6-5|TRBD1|NA|TRBJ2-7
TGTGCCAGCAGTAGGACAGGGGGTCGGGAGCAGTACTTC
CASSRTGGREQYF
>TRBV4-2|NA|NA|TRBJ2-5
TGTGCCAGCAGCTTATGGGAAGAGACCCAGTACTTC
CASSLWEETQYF
>TRBV6-1|NA|NA|TRBJ1-4
TGTGCCAGCACCCTGAATGAAAAACTGTTTTTT
CASTLNEKLFF
>TRBV5-1|TRBD2|NA|TRBJ2-7
TGCGCCAGCAGCTTGGGCACGATGCTAGCGGGGTCCTACGAGCAGTACTTC
CASSLGTMLAGSYEQYF
>TRBV19|NA|NA|TRBJ1-1
TGTGCCAGTAAGAGAGAATCGGGCCTTAACACTGAAGCTTTCTTT
CASKRESGLNTEAFF
>TRBV7-2|TRBD1|NA|TRBJ1-2
TGTGCCAGCAGCTTGGTTCAGGGGGCAGGCTATGGCTACACCTTC
CASSLVQGAGYGYTF
>TRBV7-6|TRBD2|NA|TRBJ2-3
TGTGCCAGCAGCTTAGCGTCCCCAACTAGCGGGAAATCAGATACGCAGTATTTT
CASSLASPTSGKSDTQYF
>TRBV6-1|NA|few|TRBJ1-1
TGTGCCAGCACTGCAGGAATGAACACTGAAGCTTTCTTT
CASTAGMNTEAFF
>TRBV5-8|TRBD2|NA|TRBJ2-7
TGTGCCAGCAGCCGTGGACTAGCCTACGAGCAGTACTTC
CASSRGLAYEQYF
>TRBV5-6|NA|NA|TRBJ2-7
TGTGCCAGCAGCTACACCCCCCCCGTGCTTTCCTACGAGCAGTACTTC
CASSYTPPVLSYEQYF
>TRBV20-1|NA|NA|TRBJ2-5
TGCAGTGCTTTGCGGGAAACCCAGTACTTC
CSALRETQYF
>TRBV5-4|NA|once|TRBJ2-5
TGTGCCAGCAGCCCAACTTCGGGAGAGACCCAGTACTTC
CASSPTSGETQYF
>TRBV30|NA|NA|TRBJ2-2
TGTGCCATACGGACAGCGAACACCGGGGAGCTGTTTTTT
CAIRTANTGELFF
>TRBV5-1|NA|NA|TRBJ2-7
TGCGCCAGCAGCGGCGGGGTGGAGGGATTCCACGAGCAGTACTTC
CASSGGVEGFHEQYF
>TRBV5-4|TRBD2|NA|TRBJ2-7
TGTGCCAGCAGCTTGGCCCCGTCGAATCTGGGCGGGGGGCGCAACGAGCAGTACTTC
CASSLAPSNLGGGRNEQYF
>TRBV7-2|NA|NA|TRBJ2-7
TGTGCCAGCAGCTTAGCGGACAGCACCTACGAGCAGTACTTC
CASSLADSTYEQYF
>TRBV2|TRBD1|NA|TRBJ2-5
TGTGCCAGCCAAATGCGAACAGGGGAAGGTGGGACCCAGTACTTC
CASQMRTGEGGTQYF
>TRBV2|NA|NA|TRBJ1-2
TGTGCCAGTAGAATACAGGGCTTAGGCTATGGCTACACCTTC
CASRIQGLGYGYTF
>TRBV10-2|NA|NA|TRBJ2-7
TGCGCCAGCAGTCAGGGGGGACTAGGGTACGAGCAGTACTTC
CASSQGGLGYEQYF
>TRBV15|NA|NA|TRBJ1-3
TGTGCCACCAGCAGAGAGGTCCAGGGGAGAAACACCATATATTTT
CATSREVQGRNTIYF
>TRBV7-9|TRBD1|NA|TRBJ2-1
TGTGCCAGCAGCTTGGGGACAGCGTACAATGAGCAGTTCTTC
CASSLGTAYNEQFF
>TRBV5-3|NA|NA|TRBJ2-3
TGTGCCAGAAGCTTGGCAGGGGATGGAGATACGCAGTATTTT
CARSLAGDGDTQYF
>TRBV5-1|NA|NA|TRBJ1-1
TGCGCCAGCAGCACGGACAGCATGAACACTGAAGCTTTCTTT
CASSTDSMNTEAFF
>TRBV5-8|NA|once|TRBJ1-1
TGTGCCAGCAGCTTACAGGTCTCTATGAACACTGAAGCTTTCTTT
CASSLQVSMNTEAFF
>TRBV19|TRBD2|NA|TRBJ2-7
TGTGCCAGTAGTATAAGCGGGAGGAGCTCCTACGAGCAGTACTTC
CASSISGRSSYEQYF
>TRBV4-2|NA|NA|TRBJ2-5
TGTGCCAGCAGCCAAGAAGGTGGGGAGACCCAGTACTTC
CASSQEGGETQYF
>TRBV2|TRBD1|few|TRBJ2-1
TGTGCCAGCAGAACCGGGACAGGATCATTTGAGCAGTTCTTC
CASRTGTGSFEQFF
>TRBV6-1|NA|NA|TRBJ2-1
TGTGCCAGCAGTGTCGACAACCGACAGACCTACAATGAGCAGTTCTTC
CASSVDNRQTYNEQFF
>TRBV7-9|TRBD2|NA|TRBJ2-3
TGTGCCAGCAGCTTTGATGCGGGGGGAGATACGCAGTATTTT
CASSFDAGGDTQYF
>TRBV19|NA|NA|TRBJ2-4
TGTGCCAGTAGTACAACAGGGAAAAACATTCAGTACTTC
CASSTTGKNIQYF
>TRBV28|NA|once|TRBJ1-5
TGTGCCAGCAGCAGCGGACAGCGAGGGGATCAGCCCCAGCATTTT
CASSSGQRGDQPQHF
>TRBV5-6|TRBD2|once|TRBJ2-7
TGTGCCAGCAGCGGGACTAGCGGGAGTGAGAAGAGTGGGCAGTACTTC
CASSGTSGSEKSGQYF
>TRBV28|TRBD2|NA|TRBJ2-7
TGTGCCAGCAGTGGACTAGCGGGGGCCTACGAGCAGTACTTC
CASSGLAGAYEQYF
>TRBV5-4|NA|NA|TRBJ2-3
TGTGCCAGCAGCTTGGACAGGGTAGATACGCAGTATTTT
CASSLDRVDTQYF
>TRBV7-2|NA|NA|TRBJ2-1
TGTGCCAGCAGCTTAGCGGAGGGGGCCTACAATGAGCAGTTCTTC
CASSLAEGAYNEQFF
>TRBV7-9|NA|NA|TRBJ1-3
TGTGCCAGCAGCTTCTCCGAACGGGACACCATATATTTT
CASSFSERDTIYF